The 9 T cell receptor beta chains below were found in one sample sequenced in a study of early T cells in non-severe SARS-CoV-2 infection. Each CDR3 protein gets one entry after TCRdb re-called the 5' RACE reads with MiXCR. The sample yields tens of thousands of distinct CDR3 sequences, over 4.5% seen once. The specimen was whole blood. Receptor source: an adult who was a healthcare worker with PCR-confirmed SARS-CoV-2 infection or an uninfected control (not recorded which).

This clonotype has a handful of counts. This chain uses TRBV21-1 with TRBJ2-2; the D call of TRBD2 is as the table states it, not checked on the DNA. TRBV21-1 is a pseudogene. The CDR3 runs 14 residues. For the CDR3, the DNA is TGTGCCAGCAGCAGTCCGCTTAAGGAAGGGGAGCTGTTTTTT. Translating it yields CASSSPLKEGELFF.

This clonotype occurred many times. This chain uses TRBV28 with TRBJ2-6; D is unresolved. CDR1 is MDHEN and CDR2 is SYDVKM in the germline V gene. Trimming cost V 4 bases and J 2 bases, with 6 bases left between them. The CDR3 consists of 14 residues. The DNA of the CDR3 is TGTGCCAGCAGTTCCAGACCTGGGGCCAACGTCCTGACTTTC. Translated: CASSSRPGANVLTF.

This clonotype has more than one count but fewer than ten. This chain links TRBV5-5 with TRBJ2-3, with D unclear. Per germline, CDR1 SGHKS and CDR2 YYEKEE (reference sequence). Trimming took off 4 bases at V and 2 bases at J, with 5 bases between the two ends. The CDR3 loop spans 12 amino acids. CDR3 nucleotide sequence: TGTGCCAGCAGCCCCTACACAGATACGCAGTATTTT. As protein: CASSPYTDTQYF.

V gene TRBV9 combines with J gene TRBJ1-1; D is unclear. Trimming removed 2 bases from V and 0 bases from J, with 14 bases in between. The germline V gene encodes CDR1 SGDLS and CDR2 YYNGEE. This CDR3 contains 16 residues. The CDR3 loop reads CASSVYEGNMNTEAFF. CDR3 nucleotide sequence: TGTGCCAGCAGCGTTTATGAGGGAAACATGAACACTGAAGCTTTCTTT.

The CDR3 bases are TGTGCCAGCAGTGAATCCATGGGACGTAATCAGCCCCAGCATTTT. Translated: CASSESMGRNQPQHF. The rearrangement joins TRBV6-1 to TRBJ1-5; maybe TRBD1 (5 bases). V dropped 2 bases and J dropped 4 bases, with 12 bases sitting between them. Germline CDR1 MNHNS, CDR2 SASEGT. The CDR3 spans 15 residues.

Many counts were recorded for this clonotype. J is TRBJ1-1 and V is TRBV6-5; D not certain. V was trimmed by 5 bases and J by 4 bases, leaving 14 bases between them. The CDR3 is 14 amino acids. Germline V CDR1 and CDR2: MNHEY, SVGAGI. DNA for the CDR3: TGTGCCAGCAGTAGACCCGTCGCGGGCACTGAAGCTTTCTTT. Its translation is CASSRPVAGTEAFF.

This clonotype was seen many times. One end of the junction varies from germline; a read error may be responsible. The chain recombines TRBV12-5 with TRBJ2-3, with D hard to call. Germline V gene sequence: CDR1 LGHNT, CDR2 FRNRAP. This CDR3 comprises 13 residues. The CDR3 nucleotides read TGTGCTAGTGGTTTGGGTAGCACCGATACGCAGTATTTT. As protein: CASGLGSTDTQYF.

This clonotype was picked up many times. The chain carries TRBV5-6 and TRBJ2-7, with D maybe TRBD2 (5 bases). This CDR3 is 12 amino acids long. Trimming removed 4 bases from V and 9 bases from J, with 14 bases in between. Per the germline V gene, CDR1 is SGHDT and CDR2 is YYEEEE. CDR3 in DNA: TGTGCCAGCAGCCGAAGTGGACGGGGGCAGTACTTC. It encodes CASSRSGRGQYF.

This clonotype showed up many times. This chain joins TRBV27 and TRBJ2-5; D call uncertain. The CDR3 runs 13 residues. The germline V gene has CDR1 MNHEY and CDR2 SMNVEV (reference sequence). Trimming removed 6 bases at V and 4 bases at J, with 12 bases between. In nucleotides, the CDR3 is TGTGCCAGCAGCCGCCAAGACGTAGAGACCCAGTACTTC. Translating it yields CASSRQDVETQYF.